The next 15 T cell receptor beta chains were all read from a single sample in a study of blood T cell repertoires in COVID-19. Method: immunoSEQ multiplex PCR; TCRdb's copy keeps in-frame clones and lacks some. The sample includes about 60,000 clones, 80% to 95% of them seen just once. Sequencing used peripheral blood. The receptors were sampled from a human donor with active COVID-19. The donor label of this sample is uncertain.

The chain has TRBV28 and TRBJ2-7; tentatively, D is TRBD2 (5 bases). This CDR3 comprises 14 residues. The V gene lost 3 bases and the J gene lost 0 bases, with 9 bases spanning the gap. Germline V gene sequence: CDR1 MDHEN, CDR2 SYDVKM. The CDR3 sequence is CASSFRDRSYEQYF. The CDR3 DNA reads TGTGCCAGCAGTTTTCGGGATCGCTCCTACGAGCAGTACTTC.

This rearrangement joins TRBV27 to TRBJ2-7; 10 bases agree with TRBD2. The CDR3 length is 16 residues. J gave up 4 bases and V 3 bases, and 9 bases lay outside the gene matches. Germline V gene sequence: CDR1 MNHEY, CDR2 SMNVEV (reference sequence). This CDR3 reads CASSFSSGRARYEQYF. Written as DNA, the CDR3 is TGTGCCAGCAGTTTCTCCAGCGGGAGGGCCCGTTACGAGCAGTACTTC.

The gene calls are TRBV6-5 and TRBJ2-7, with D possibly matching TRBD1 (6 bases). The V end was cut by 5 bases, the J end by 4 bases, with 18 bases between. Germline values: CDR1 MNHEY, CDR2 SVGAGI. The CDR3 runs to 15 residues. The CDR3 DNA is TGTGCCAGCAGTACCACCGGGACAAGTATATACGAGCAGTACTTC. Translation: CASSTTGTSIYEQYF.

V and J are TRBV27 and TRBJ2-1; 11 nucleotides match TRBD2. V lost 4 bases to trimming and J lost 3 bases; unmatched junction nucleotides: 5. CDR1 is MNHEY and CDR2 is SMNVEV in the germline V gene (reference sequence). The CDR3 has 16 amino acids. In DNA, the CDR3 is TGTGCCAGCAGTTCCTTGGGGACTAGCGGCTACAATGAGCAGTTCTTC. Amino acids: CASSSLGTSGYNEQFF.

The V call is TRBV28, the J call TRBJ2-2; no definite D call. Germline V gene data show CDR1 as MDHEN and CDR2 as SYDVKM. The germline V and J ends were trimmed by 3 bases and 1 base, with 3 bases remaining between them. The CDR3 is 13 amino acids. The CDR3 coding sequence is TGTGCCAGCAGTTTTCAGAACACCGGGGAGCTGTTTTTT. Translated: CASSFQNTGELFF.

This rearrangement joins TRBV10-3 to TRBJ1-5, with D possibly being TRBD1 (5 bases). The CDR3 totals 15 residues. Deletions cut 0 bases from V and 5 bases from J, with 11 bases between. CDR1 and CDR2 (germline): ENHRY, SYGVKD. The CDR3 DNA follows: TGTGCCATCAGTGAGTCGGGGCGGGGCGATCAGCCCCAGCATTTT. It encodes CAISESGRGDQPQHF.

The V and J genes are TRBV15 and TRBJ1-2; D might be TRBD1 (5 bases). V lost 0 bases, J lost 4 bases, and 12 bases lay in between. Germline CDR1 is LNHNV and CDR2 is YYDKDF (reference sequence). This CDR3 is 15 amino acids long. The CDR3 bases are TGTGCCACCAGCAGAGATAGCCAGGGAAGCTATGGCTACACCTTC. It specifies CATSRDSQGSYGYTF.

This chain joins TRBV5-1 and TRBJ1-6, with a possible D match to TRBD1 (6 bases). CDR1 and CDR2 (germline): SGHRS, YFSETQ. The CDR3 contains 17 residues. V was clipped by 0 bases and J by 0 bases, with 10 bases between them. In DNA, the CDR3 is TGCGCCAGCAGCTTGGTCAGGGGTGGCTCCTATAATTCACCCCTCCACTTT. Its protein product is CASSLVRGGSYNSPLHF.

V gene TRBV5-1 combines with J gene TRBJ1-1; D remains ambiguous. Germline CDR1 SGHRS, CDR2 YFSETQ. Deletions cut 7 bases from V and 0 bases from J, with 10 bases between. The CDR3 length is 13 residues. The CDR3 loop reads CASGLGLNTEAFF. As DNA, the CDR3 is TGCGCCAGCGGGCTTGGCCTGAACACTGAAGCTTTCTTT.

The chain employs TRBV21-1 and TRBJ1-2; the table's TRBD1 call for D was not verified on the DNA. TRBV21-1 is a pseudogene locus. This CDR3 region has 18 residues. CDR3: CASSGSADRAASNYGYTF. The DNA of the CDR3 is TGTGCCAGCAGCGGAAGCGCGGACAGGGCGGCCTCTAACTATGGCTACACCTTC.

This rearrangement joins TRBV3-1 (or the pseudogene TRBV3-2) to TRBJ1-2; D possibly corresponds to TRBD1 (5 bases). CDR3 length: 14 amino acids. V shed 8 bases and J shed 0 bases, with 13 bases lying between them. Germline CDR1 reads LGHDT; CDR2 reads YNNKEL (reference sequence). CDR3 sequence: CASGEAGPNYGYTF. In DNA, the CDR3 is TGTGCCAGCGGGGAGGCGGGACCTAACTATGGCTACACCTTC.

The rearrangement joins TRBV3-1 (or the pseudogene TRBV3-2) to TRBJ2-3; 10 bases line up with TRBD2. The V and J ends lost 5 bases and 0 bases, in that order; junction bases with no gene match: 20. The CDR3 has 21 residues. Germline CDR1 LGHDT, CDR2 YNNKEL (reference sequence). CDR3 DNA: TGTGCCAGCAGCTTAGAGATAACGGCTAGCGGGAGCGCTTCTAGCACAGATACGCAGTATTTT. Translation: CASSLEITASGSASSTDTQYF.

The V call is TRBV30, the J call TRBJ1-6; D remains ambiguous. This CDR3 region has 13 residues. Germline CDR1 and CDR2: GTSNPN and SVGIG (reference sequence). Trimming removed 5 bases from V and 7 bases from J, with 12 bases in between. The CDR3 DNA reads TGTGCCTGGCACCCCCACGGGAATTCACCCCTCCACTTT. Residues: CAWHPHGNSPLHF.

This clone was observed a few times. The V gene is TRBV5-1, the J gene TRBJ2-1; 9 bases match TRBD1. V was pared by 4 bases and J by 9 bases, with 11 bases of the junction left unmatched. Germline V CDR1 and CDR2: SGHRS, YFSETQ. The CDR3 covers 15 residues. CDR3 protein: CASSPTPQGAAEQFF. In nucleotides, the CDR3 is TGCGCCAGCAGCCCCACCCCACAGGGGGCGGCTGAGCAGTTCTTC.

The chain employs TRBV5-1 and TRBJ2-7; no definite D call. The CDR3 sequence is 13 residues long. Germline V gene lookup returns CDR1 SGHRS and CDR2 YFSETQ. Trimming shortened V by 4 bases and J by 3 bases, and 11 bases separated the two germline ends. The CDR3 DNA sequence: TGCGCCAGCAGCCTGGACGGTTTCTACGAGCAGTACGTC. As protein: CASSLDGFYEQYV.